This TCR beta chain is drawn from a study of cytomegalovirus exposure and HLA in healthy donors. General study findings and limits: Among donors in an Asian-associated ancestry cluster, a later analysis reportedly found fewer N-insertions than the approximately 700-donor mean. An analysis done earlier found most TCR beta V segments productive about 87% or about 30% of the time. A missense variant in DCLRE1C was later tied to TCR beta V- and J-gene trimming.

Details on this clone: Its antigen is not identified.

PCR involved 60 Vbeta and 13 Jbeta primers. Assay: immunoSEQ multiplex PCR; the TCRdb copy retains only in-frame clones and omits some. The sample contains over 45,000 clones, approximately 80% of which appear only once. Trimming cost V 5 bases and J 6 bases; bases outside gene matches: 2. Germline V lookup: CDR1 MNHEY, CDR2 SVGAGI. The CDR3 length is 14 residues. The material sequenced was PBMCs. The rearrangement links TRBV6-5 to TRBJ1-5; 12 nucleotides align to TRBD1. The TCR was taken from a female donor in good health and CMV-seronegative. For the CDR3, the DNA is TGTGCCAGCAGTGGGACAGGGGGCCTTCAGCCCCAGCATTTT. Protein sequence: CASSGTGGLQPQHF.